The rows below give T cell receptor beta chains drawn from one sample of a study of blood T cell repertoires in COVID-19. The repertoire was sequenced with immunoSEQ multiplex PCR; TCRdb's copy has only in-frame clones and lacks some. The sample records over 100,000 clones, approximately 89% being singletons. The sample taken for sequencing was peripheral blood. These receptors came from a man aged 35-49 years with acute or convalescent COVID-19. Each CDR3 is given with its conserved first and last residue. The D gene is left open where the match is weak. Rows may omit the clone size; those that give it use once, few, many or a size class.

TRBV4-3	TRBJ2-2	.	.	CASSQGAGAGELFF	TGCGCCAGCAGCCAAGGGGCGGGCGCCGGGGAGCTGTTTTTT
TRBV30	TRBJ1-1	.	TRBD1	CAWSAAGQGAPEAFF	TGTGCCTGGAGTGCGGCCGGACAGGGGGCCCCTGAAGCTTTCTTT
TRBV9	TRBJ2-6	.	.	CASSVDSSSSGANVLTF	TGTGCCAGCAGCGTTGACAGTTCGAGCTCTGGGGCCAACGTCCTGACTTTC
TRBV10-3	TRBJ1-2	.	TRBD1	CAIGPITGGGYGYTF	TGTGCCATCGGTCCCATTACAGGGGGCGGCTATGGCTACACCTTC
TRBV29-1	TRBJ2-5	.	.	CSVETVFQETQYF	TGCAGCGTTGAAACAGTATTCCAAGAGACCCAGTACTTC
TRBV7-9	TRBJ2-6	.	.	CASSLAQGGGANVLTF	TGTGCCAGCAGCTTAGCGCAGGGAGGAGGGGCCAACGTCCTGACTTTC
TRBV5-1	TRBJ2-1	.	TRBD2	CASRPGGRTSYNEQFF	TGCGCCAGCCGACCGGGGGGGCGCACATCCTACAATGAGCAGTTCTTC
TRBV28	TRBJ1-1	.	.	CASSLGLDTEAFF	TGTGCCAGCAGTTTGGGGCTGGACACTGAAGCTTTCTTT
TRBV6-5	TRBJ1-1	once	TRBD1	CASSYYRGTGSEAFF	TGTGCCAGCAGTTACTACCGCGGGACAGGCTCTGAAGCTTTCTTT
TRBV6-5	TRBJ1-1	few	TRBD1	CASTTGRNTEAFF	TGTGCCAGCACGACAGGGAGGAACACTGAAGCTTTCTTT
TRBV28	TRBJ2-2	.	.	CASSLGQGGPGELFF	TGTGCCAGCAGTTTGGGGCAGGGAGGCCCCGGGGAGCTGTTTTTT
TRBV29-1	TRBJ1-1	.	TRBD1	CSVEHRGMNTEAFF	TGCAGCGTTGAACACAGGGGAATGAACACTGAAGCTTTCTTT